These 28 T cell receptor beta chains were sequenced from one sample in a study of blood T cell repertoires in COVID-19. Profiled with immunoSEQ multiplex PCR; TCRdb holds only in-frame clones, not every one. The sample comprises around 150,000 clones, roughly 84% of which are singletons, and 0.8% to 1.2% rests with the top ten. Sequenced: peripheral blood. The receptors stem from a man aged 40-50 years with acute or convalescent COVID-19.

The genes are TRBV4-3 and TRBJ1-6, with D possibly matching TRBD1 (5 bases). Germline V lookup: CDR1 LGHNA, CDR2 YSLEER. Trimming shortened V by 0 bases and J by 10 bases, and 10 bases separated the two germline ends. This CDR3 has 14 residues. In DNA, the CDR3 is TGCGCCAGCAGCCAAGATAAGGGGTACTCACCCCTCCACTTT. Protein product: CASSQDKGYSPLHF.

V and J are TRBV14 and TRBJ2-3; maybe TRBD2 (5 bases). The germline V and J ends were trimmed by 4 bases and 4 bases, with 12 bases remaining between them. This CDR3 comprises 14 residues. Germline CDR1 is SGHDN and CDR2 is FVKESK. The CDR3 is CASSRRLPPDTQYF. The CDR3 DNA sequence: TGTGCCAGCAGCCGCCGACTACCTCCAGATACGCAGTATTTT.

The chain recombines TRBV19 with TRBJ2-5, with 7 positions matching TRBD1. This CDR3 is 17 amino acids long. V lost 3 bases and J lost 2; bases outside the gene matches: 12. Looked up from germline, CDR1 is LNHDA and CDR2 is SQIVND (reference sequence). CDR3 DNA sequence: TGTGCCAGTAGTATGTTTCGTGCCGGGACAGCTCAAGAGACCCAGTACTTC. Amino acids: CASSMFRAGTAQETQYF.

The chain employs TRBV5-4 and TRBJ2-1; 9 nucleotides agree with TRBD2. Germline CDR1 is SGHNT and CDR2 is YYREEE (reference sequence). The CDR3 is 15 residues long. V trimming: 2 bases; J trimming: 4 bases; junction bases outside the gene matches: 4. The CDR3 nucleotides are TGTGCCAGCAGCTTTAGCGGGGGCCAGTACAATGAGCAGTTCTTC. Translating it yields CASSFSGGQYNEQFF.

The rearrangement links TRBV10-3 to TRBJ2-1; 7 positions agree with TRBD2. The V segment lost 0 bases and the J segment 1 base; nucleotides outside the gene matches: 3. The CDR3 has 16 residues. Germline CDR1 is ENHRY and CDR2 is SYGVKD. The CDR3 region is CAISESGGGSYNEQFF. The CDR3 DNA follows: TGTGCCATCAGTGAGTCTGGGGGGGGGTCCTACAATGAGCAGTTCTTC.

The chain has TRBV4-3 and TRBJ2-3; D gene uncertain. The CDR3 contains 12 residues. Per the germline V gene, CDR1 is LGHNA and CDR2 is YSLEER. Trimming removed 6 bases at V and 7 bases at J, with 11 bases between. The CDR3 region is CASRPNYNTQYF. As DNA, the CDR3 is TGCGCCAGCAGGCCTAACTACAATACGCAGTATTTT.

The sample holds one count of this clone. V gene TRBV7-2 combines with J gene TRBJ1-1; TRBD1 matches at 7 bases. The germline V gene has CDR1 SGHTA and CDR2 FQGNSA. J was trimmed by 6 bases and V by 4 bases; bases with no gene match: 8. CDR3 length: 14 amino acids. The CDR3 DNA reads TGTGCCAGCAGCTCCCCACAGGGGACCGCTGAAGCTTTCTTT. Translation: CASSSPQGTAEAFF.

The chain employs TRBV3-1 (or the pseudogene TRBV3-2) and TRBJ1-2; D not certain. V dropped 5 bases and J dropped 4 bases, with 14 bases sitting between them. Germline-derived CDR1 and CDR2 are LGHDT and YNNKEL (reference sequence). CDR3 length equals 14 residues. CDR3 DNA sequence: TGTGCCAGCAGCTCCAACCCGCAGGTCTATGGCTACACCTTC. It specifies CASSSNPQVYGYTF.

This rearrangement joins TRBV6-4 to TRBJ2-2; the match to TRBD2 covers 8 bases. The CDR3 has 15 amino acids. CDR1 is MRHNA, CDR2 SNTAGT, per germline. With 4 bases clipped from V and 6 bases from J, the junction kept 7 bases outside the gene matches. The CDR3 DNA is TGTGCCAGCAGTGCGGGACTAGGGTCGGCCGGGGAGCTGTTTTTT. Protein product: CASSAGLGSAGELFF.

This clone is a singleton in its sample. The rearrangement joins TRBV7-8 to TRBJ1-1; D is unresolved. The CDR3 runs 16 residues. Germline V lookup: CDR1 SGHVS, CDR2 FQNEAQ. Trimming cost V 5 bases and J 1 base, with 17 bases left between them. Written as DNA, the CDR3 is TGTGCCAGCAGCCATCCCTCCCCGGGTGCGAACACTGAAGCTTTCTTT. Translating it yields CASSHPSPGANTEAFF.

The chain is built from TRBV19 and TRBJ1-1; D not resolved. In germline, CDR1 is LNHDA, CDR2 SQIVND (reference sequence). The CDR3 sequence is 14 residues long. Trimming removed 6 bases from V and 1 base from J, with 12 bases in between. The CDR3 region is CASRPQVGNTEAFF. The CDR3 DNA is TGTGCCAGTAGGCCTCAGGTCGGGAACACTGAAGCTTTCTTT.

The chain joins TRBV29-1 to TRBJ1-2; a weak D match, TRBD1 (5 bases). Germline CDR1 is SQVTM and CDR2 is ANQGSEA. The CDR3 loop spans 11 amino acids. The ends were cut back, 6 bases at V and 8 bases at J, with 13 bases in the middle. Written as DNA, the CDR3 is TGCAGCGTGGGGGACTCAGGAGGCTACACCTTC. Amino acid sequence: CSVGDSGGYTF.

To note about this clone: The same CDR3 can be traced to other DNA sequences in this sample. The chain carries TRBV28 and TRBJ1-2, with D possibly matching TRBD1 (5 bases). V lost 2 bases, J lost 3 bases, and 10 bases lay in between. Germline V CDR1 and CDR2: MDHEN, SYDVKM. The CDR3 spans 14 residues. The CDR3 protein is CASSLVTAHYGYTF. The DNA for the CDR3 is TGTGCCAGCAGTTTAGTGACAGCTCACTATGGCTACACCTTC.

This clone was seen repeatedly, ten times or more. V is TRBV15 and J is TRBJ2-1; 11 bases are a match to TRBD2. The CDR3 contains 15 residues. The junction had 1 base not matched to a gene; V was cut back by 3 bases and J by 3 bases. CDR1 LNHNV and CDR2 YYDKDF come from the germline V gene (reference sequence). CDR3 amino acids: CATSSTSGGYNEQFF. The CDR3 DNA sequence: TGTGCCACCAGCAGTACTAGCGGGGGCTACAATGAGCAGTTCTTC. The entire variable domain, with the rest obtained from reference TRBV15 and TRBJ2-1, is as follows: DAMVIQNPRYQVTQFGKPVTLSCSQTLNHNVMYWYQQKSSQAPKLLFHYYDKDFNNEADTPDNFQSRRPNTSFCFLDIRSPGLGDTAMYLCATSSTSGGYNEQFFGPGTRLTVL.

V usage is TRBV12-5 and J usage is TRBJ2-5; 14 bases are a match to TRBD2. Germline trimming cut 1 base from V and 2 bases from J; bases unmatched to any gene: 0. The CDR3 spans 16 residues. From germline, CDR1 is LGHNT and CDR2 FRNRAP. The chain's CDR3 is CASGLGLAGGQETQYF. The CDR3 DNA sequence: TGTGCTAGTGGTTTGGGACTAGCGGGGGGGCAAGAGACCCAGTACTTC.

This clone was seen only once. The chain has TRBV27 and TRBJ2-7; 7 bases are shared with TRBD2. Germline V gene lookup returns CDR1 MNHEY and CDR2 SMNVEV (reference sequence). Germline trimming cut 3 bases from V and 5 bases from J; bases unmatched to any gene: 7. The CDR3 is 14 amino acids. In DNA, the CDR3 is TGTGCCAGCAGTTTTTCAGGGAGGGAACACGAGCAGTACTTC. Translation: CASSFSGREHEQYF.

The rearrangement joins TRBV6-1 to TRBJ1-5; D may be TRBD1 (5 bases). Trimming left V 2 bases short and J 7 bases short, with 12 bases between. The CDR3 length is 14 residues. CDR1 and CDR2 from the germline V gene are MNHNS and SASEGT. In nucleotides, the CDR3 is TGTGCCAGCAGTGAATCGGGGCGGGGCCAGCCCCAGCATTTT. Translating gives CASSESGRGQPQHF.

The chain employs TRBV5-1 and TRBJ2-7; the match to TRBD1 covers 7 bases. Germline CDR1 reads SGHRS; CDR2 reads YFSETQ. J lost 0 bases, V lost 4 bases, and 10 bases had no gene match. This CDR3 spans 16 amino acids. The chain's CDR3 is CASSNGQATHSYEQYF. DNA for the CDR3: TGCGCCAGCAGCAACGGACAGGCAACCCACTCCTACGAGCAGTACTTC.

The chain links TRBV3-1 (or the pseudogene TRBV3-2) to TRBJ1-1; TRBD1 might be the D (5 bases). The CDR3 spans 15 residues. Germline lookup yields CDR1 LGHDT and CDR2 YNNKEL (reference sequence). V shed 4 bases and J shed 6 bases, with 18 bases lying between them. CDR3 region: CASSPPGPLGAEAFF. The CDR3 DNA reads TGTGCCAGCAGCCCACCCGGGCCTCTAGGGGCTGAAGCTTTCTTT.

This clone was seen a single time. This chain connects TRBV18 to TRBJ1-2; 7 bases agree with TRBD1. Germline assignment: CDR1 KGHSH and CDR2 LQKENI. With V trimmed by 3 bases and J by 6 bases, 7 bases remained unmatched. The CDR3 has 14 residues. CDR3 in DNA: TGTGCCAGCTCACCTGTTAGGCAGGGGGATGGCTACACCTTC. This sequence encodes CASSPVRQGDGYTF.

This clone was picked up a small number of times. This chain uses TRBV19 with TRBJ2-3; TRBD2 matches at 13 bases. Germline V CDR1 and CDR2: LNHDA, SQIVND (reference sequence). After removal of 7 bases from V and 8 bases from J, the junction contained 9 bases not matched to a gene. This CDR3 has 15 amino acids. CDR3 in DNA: TGTGCCAGTACCAGGACTAGCGGGGGTCAGGGTACGCAGTATTTT. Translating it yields CASTRTSGGQGTQYF.

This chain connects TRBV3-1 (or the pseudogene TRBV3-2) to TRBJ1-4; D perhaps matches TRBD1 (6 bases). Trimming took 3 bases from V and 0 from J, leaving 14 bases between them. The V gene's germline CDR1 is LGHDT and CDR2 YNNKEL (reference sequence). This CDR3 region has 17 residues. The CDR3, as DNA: TGTGCCAGCAGCCACCTTGGACAGACTGCAACTAATGAAAAACTGTTTTTT. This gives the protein CASSHLGQTATNEKLFF.

The CDR3 nucleotides are TGTGCCAGCAGTCCAGGGGCCAGGAGCCGCTCTGAAGCTTTCTTT. It translates to CASSPGARSRSEAFF. The V and J genes are TRBV6-5 and TRBJ1-1, with a tentative D call TRBD1 (6 bases). The length of the CDR3 is 15 residues. The V gene's germline CDR1 is MNHEY and CDR2 SVGAGI. Trimming removed 5 bases at V and 6 bases at J, with 19 bases between.

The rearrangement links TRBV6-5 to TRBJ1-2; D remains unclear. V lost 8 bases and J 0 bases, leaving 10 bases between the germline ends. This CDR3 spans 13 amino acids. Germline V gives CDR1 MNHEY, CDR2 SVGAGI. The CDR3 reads CASSFSSNYGYTF. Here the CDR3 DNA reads TGTGCCAGCTCTTTTTCCTCTAACTATGGCTACACCTTC.

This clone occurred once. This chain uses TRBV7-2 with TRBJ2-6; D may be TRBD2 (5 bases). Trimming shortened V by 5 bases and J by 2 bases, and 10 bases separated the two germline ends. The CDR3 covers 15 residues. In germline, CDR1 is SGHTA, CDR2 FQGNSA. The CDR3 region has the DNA TGTGCCAGCAGCCGGGGTGGGGCTGGGGCCAACGTCCTGACTTTC. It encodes CASSRGGAGANVLTF. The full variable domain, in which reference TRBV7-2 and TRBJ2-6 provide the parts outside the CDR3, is GAGVSQSPSNKVTEKGKDVELRCDPISGHTALYWYRQSLGQGLEFLIYFQGNSAPDKSGLPSDRFSAERTGGSVSTLTIQRTQQEDSAVYLCASSRGGAGANVLTFGAGSRLTVL.

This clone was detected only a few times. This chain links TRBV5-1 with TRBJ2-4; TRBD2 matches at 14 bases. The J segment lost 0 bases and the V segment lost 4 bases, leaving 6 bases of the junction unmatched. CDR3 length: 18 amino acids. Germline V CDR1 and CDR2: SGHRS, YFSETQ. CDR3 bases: TGCGCCAGCAGCCTCGGACTAGCGGGGGGACTAGCCAAAAACATTCAGTACTTC. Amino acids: CASSLGLAGGLAKNIQYF.

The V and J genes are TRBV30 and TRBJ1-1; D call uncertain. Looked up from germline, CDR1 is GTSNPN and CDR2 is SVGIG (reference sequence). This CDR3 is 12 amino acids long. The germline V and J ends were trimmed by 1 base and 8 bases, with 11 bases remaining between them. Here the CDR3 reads CAWSETTSEAFF. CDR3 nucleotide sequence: TGTGCCTGGAGTGAGACTACGTCCGAAGCTTTCTTT.

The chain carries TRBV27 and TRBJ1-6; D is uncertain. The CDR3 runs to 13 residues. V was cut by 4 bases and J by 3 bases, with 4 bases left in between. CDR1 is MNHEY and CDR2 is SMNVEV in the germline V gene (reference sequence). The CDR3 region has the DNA TGTGCCAGCAGTTCCAACTATAATTCACCCCTCCACTTT. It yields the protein CASSSNYNSPLHF.